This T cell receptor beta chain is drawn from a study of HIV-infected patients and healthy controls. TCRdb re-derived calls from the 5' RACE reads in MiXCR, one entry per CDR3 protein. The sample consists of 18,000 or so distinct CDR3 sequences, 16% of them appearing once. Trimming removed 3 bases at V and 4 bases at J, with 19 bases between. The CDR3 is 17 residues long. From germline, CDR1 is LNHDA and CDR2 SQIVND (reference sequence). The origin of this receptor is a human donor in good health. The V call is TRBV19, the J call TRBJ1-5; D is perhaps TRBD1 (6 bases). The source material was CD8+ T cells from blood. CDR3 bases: TGTGCCAGTAGTATGAGTCCTCTAGGACAGACAAATCAGCCCCAGCATTTT. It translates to CASSMSPLGQTNQPQHF.